This T cell receptor (beta chain) was identified in a study of blood T cell repertoires in COVID-19. In the authors' workflow: Quantification of nucleated cells was approximated via reference gene primer amplification. Libraries were prepared by immunoSEQ multiplex PCR; TCRdb keeps only in-frame clonotypes and omits some of them. That table is the source of V, J and clone size, and D and trimming were worked out from the DNA. This sample has tens of thousands of clones, with 85% found just once. CDR1 is SNHLY and CDR2 is FYNNEI in the germline V gene. V was cut by 8 bases and J by 1 base, with 15 bases left in between. The length of the CDR3 is 15 residues.

Material: peripheral blood. The clonotype was recovered from a woman aged 70 to 79 in a cohort sampled during active COVID-19. This chain uses TRBV2 with TRBJ1-5; perhaps TRBD1 as D (6 bases). The DNA of the CDR3 is TGTGCCAGCGGCAAACAGGGAGGGAGCAATCAGCCCCAGCATTTT. The encoded protein is CASGKQGGSNQPQHF.